A selection of T cell receptor beta chains follows, all from one sample in a study of T cell responses to AZD1222 COVID-19 vaccine. Sequencing used immunoSEQ multiplex PCR; TCRdb keeps in-frame clones, though not all of them. The sample records about 180,000 clones, approximately 95% being singletons. The source material was peripheral blood, sampled 28 days after the second dose of the MenACWY control vaccine. All receptors derive from an adult who received the MenACWY meningococcal vaccine as a control. Both conserved end residues are part of each CDR3. A D gene is named only where the DNA matches it firmly. Size tells how often a clone was seen (once, few, many) or the class of an expanded clone, and some rows leave it out.

-,TRBV5-1,TRBJ1-1,15,-,TGCGCCAGCAGCTCGCAACTAGACTCGAACACTGAAGCTTTCTTT,CASSSQLDSNTEAFF
-,TRBV20-1,TRBJ1-5,16,once,TGCAGTGCTAGTAGGCAACCGGGGATTAGCAATCAGCCCCAGCATTTT,CSASRQPGISNQPQHF
-,TRBV3-1/TRBV3-2,TRBJ1-1,19,-,TGTGCCAGCAGCCAAGCCGGGGTGTGCCCGGACGGGATGAACACTGAAGCTTTCTTT,CASSQAGVCPDGMNTEAFF
TRBD1,TRBV7-9,TRBJ2-5,14,-,TGTGCCAGCCAAACATGGGACAGGGAAGAGACCCAGTACTTC,CASQTWDREETQYF
TRBD1,TRBV10-3,TRBJ1-2,13,-,TGTGCCATCAGTCGACAGGGCGACTATGGCTACACCTTC,CAISRQGDYGYTF
-,TRBV18,TRBJ2-5,14,-,TGTGCCAGCTCACCTAGGAGGGCGGGCGAGACCCAGTACTTC,CASSPRRAGETQYF
-,TRBV7-3,TRBJ2-1,17,-,TGTGCCAGCAGCTTAGAGAGTGGCAGGGAGGTCTACAATGAGCAGTTCTTC,CASSLESGREVYNEQFF
-,TRBV12-3/TRBV12-4,TRBJ2-3,12,-,TGTGCCAGCAGCCGGCTTACAGATACGCAGTATTTT,CASSRLTDTQYF
-,TRBV7-2,TRBJ2-1,11,-,TGTGCCAGCAGCAATGGGGGTGAGCAGTTCTTC,CASSNGGEQFF
TRBD1,TRBV7-3,TRBJ1-2,17,once,TGTGCCAGCAGCTTAATGGTTTTCGCACAGGGGTTAAATGGCTACACCTTC,CASSLMVFAQGLNGYTF
-,TRBV9,TRBJ2-3,16,-,TGTGCCAGCAGCATCAGAGGGGGGACTAGCACAGATACGCAGTATTTT,CASSIRGGTSTDTQYF
TRBD1,TRBV18,TRBJ1-1,15,-,TGTGCCAGCTCACCACCTCAGGGGGCGAACACTGAAGCTTTCTTT,CASSPPQGANTEAFF
-,TRBV6-5,TRBJ2-5,13,-,TGTGCCAGCAGTTGGGGCAGCAAAGAGACCCAGTACTTC,CASSWGSKETQYF
-,TRBV24-1,TRBJ2-1,15,-,TGTGCCACCAGTGACCCTCGGGGGCTTTACAATGAGCAGTTCTTC,CATSDPRGLYNEQFF
-,TRBV30,TRBJ2-7,11,-,TGTGCCTCGCCCCGGGACGGCACTTTACACTTC,CASPRDGTLHF
-,TRBV19,TRBJ1-2,13,-,TGTGCCAGTAGTATAGGCGTCTCCTATGGCTACACCTTC,CASSIGVSYGYTF
-,TRBV2,TRBJ2-1,15,-,TGTGCCAGCAGAAGGACAGAGGCCTCCTACAATGAGCAGTTCTTC,CASRRTEASYNEQFF
-,TRBV6-2/TRBV6-3,TRBJ2-1,12,-,TGTGCCAGCAGTTACATTATCTATGAGCAGTTCTTC,CASSYIIYEQFF
-,TRBV4-3,TRBJ1-5,15,once,TGCGCCAGCAGCCAAGATGAGTCCCACGGTCAGCCCCAGCATTTT,CASSQDESHGQPQHF
-,TRBV28,TRBJ2-7,13,-,TGTGCCAGCACTTCCACCCGGCCCTACGAGCAGTACTTC,CASTSTRPYEQYF
-,TRBV19,TRBJ1-5,14,-,TGTGCCAGTAGTATTCCAGAAGGCTATCAGCCCCAGCATTTT,CASSIPEGYQPQHF
TRBD2,TRBV3-1/TRBV3-2,TRBJ2-5,18,-,TGTGCCAGCAGCAACCCGGGACTAGCGGGGGGTTCATCCGAGACCCAGTACTTC,CASSNPGLAGGSSETQYF
-,TRBV2,TRBJ1-1,14,-,TGTGCCAGCGGCCGCGAAAATTCGAACACTGAAGCTTTCTTT,CASGRENSNTEAFF
-,TRBV6-5,TRBJ2-3,15,-,TGTGCCAGCAGTTCCCTGGGCGGGGGCACAGATACGCAGTATTTT,CASSSLGGGTDTQYF
-,TRBV7-8,TRBJ2-7,13,-,TGTGCCAGCAGCTTAGTTTACAAGGGCGAGCAGTACTTC,CASSLVYKGEQYF
TRBD1,TRBV5-8,TRBJ1-2,16,-,TGTGCCAGCAGGGGGGGACAGGGGTTCAACGACTATGGCTACACCTTC,CASRGGQGFNDYGYTF
-,TRBV30,TRBJ2-5,13,few,TGTGCCTGGAGTGTAGAGGGTCGGGAGACCCAGTACTTC,CAWSVEGRETQYF
-,TRBV7-2,TRBJ1-2,15,-,TGTGCCAGCACAACCGGAAGCGGATTTAACTATGGCTACACCTTC,CASTTGSGFNYGYTF
-,TRBV6-5,TRBJ2-1,14,-,TGTGCCACCGTCCGGGGGATGGGGTACAATGAGCAGTTCTTC,CATVRGMGYNEQFF
-,TRBV5-4,TRBJ1-5,15,-,TGTGCCAGCAGCTTGGGAACACATAGCAATCAGCCCCAGCATTTT,CASSLGTHSNQPQHF
-,TRBV20-1,TRBJ2-5,11,-,TGCAGTGCTAGCTCTGGTGAGACCCAGTACTTC,CSASSGETQYF
-,TRBV7-3,TRBJ1-1,13,-,TGTGCCAGCAGCTTAAGCCCGGGCACTGAAGCTTTCTTT,CASSLSPGTEAFF
-,TRBV12-5,TRBJ2-2,12,-,TGTGCTAGTGGTTCCCTGCCCGGGGAGCTGTTTTTT,CASGSLPGELFF
TRBD2,TRBV5-1,TRBJ2-1,16,-,TGCGCCAGCAGCTTGGCCGGGACTAACTCCTACAATGAGCAGTTCTTC,CASSLAGTNSYNEQFF
-,TRBV5-1,TRBJ1-2,11,-,TGCGCCAGCAGTCCAACAGAGAGCTACACCTTC,CASSPTESYTF
-,TRBV7-6,TRBJ1-1,14,-,TGTGCCAGCAGCCGAGGACAAACGAACACTGAAGCTTTCTTT,CASSRGQTNTEAFF
-,TRBV11-1,TRBJ2-5,12,-,TGTGCCAGCAGTTCGAGAAAAGAGACCCAGTACTTC,CASSSRKETQYF
TRBD1,TRBV2,TRBJ1-1,15,-,TGTGCCAGCAGTGAAGATGCGGGGACAGCCCTTGAAGCTTTCTTT,CASSEDAGTALEAFF
-,TRBV3-1/TRBV3-2,TRBJ1-2,14,-,TGTGCCAGCAGCCAAAGCCAGGGGCACTATGGCTACACCTTC,CASSQSQGHYGYTF
TRBD1,TRBV6-5,TRBJ1-3,15,-,TGTGCCAGCAGTAGTTTCAGGGGGCAAAGAAACACCATATATTTT,CASSSFRGQRNTIYF
-,TRBV4-3,TRBJ2-2,17,-,TGCGCCAGCAGCCAGCTCTTGGGGGGCCTGAACACCGGGGAGCTGTTTTTT,CASSQLLGGLNTGELFF
-,TRBV4-3,TRBJ1-1,16,-,TGCGCCAGCAGCCAAGATTTCGTAACGCGGAACACTGAAGCTTTCTTT,CASSQDFVTRNTEAFF
TRBD1,TRBV7-9,TRBJ2-1,16,-,TGTGCCAGCACCCTCCTAGGGGGCGTCAAGGACAATGAGCAGTTCTTC,CASTLLGGVKDNEQFF
-,TRBV10-2,TRBJ1-1,15,-,TGCGCCAGCAGTGAATCCGGGTACGTGGACACTGAAGCTTTCTTT,CASSESGYVDTEAFF
-,TRBV19,TRBJ1-6,14,once,TGTGCCAGTAGTGAACAGGGAAGAGGATCACCCCTCCACTTT,CASSEQGRGSPLHF
TRBD1,TRBV4-2,TRBJ1-1,16,-,TGTGCCAGCAGCCAAGCCGGACAGGGGACGAACACTGAAGCTTTCTTT,CASSQAGQGTNTEAFF
-,TRBV5-1,TRBJ1-1,14,-,TGCGCCAGCTCCAAATTGGGGGGGGACACTGAAGCTTTCTTT,CASSKLGGDTEAFF
TRBD1,TRBV20-1,TRBJ1-1,13,few,TGCAGTGCTAGTAGGCCGACAGGGGAAGTAGCTTTCTTT,CSASRPTGEVAFF
TRBD1,TRBV20-1,TRBJ1-3,18,-,TGCAGTGCTAGTCGTAGGACAGGGGTATACGGCTCTGGAAACACCATATATTTT,CSASRRTGVYGSGNTIYF
-,TRBV24-1,TRBJ1-1,13,-,TGTGCCACCAGTGATCTGCAGGACACTGAAGCTTTCTTT,CATSDLQDTEAFF
-,TRBV25-1,TRBJ1-5,16,-,TGTGCCAGCAGTGAATCTGGGACGGCTGGCAATCAGCCCCAGCATTTT,CASSESGTAGNQPQHF
-,TRBV7-2,TRBJ1-5,17,-,TGTGCCAGCAGCTCCAGGACAGCCCAATATAGCAATCAGCCCCAGCATTTT,CASSSRTAQYSNQPQHF
TRBD1,TRBV20-1,TRBJ1-6,13,once,TGCAGTGCTAGTCGGGACAGCAATTCACCCCTCCACTTT,CSASRDSNSPLHF
-,TRBV2,TRBJ1-5,15,-,TGTGCCAGCAGTAGACAGAGAGGGGGCAATCAGCCCCAGCATTTT,CASSRQRGGNQPQHF